The entry that follows covers one T cell receptor beta chain sequence. PCR primers comprised 60 Vbeta and 13 Jbeta primers. Profiling relied on immunoSEQ multiplex PCR, and the TCRdb table lists in-frame clones only, not all of them. This table has 130,000 to 150,000 clones, 60% to 85% appearing once. CDR3 length: 16 residues. CDR1 is SGHKS and CDR2 is YYEKEE in the germline V gene (reference sequence). V lost 6 bases and J lost 4; bases outside the gene matches: 14. This specimen belongs to a study of cytomegalovirus exposure and HLA in healthy donors. Among the donors, all were healthy bone marrow donors.

The clonotype was recovered from a male donor in good health and CMV-seropositive. Sequencing input: PBMCs. The V and J genes are TRBV5-5 and TRBJ1-2, with TRBD1 identical over 8 bases. The CDR3 reads CASTTGWTGNIYGYTF. CDR3 in DNA: TGTGCCAGCACCACGGGGTGGACAGGGAATATCTATGGCTACACCTTC.